This TCR beta chain was documented in a study of cytomegalovirus exposure and HLA in healthy donors. The primer mix had 60 Vbeta and 13 Jbeta primers. Measured with immunoSEQ multiplex PCR; TCRdb has only the in-frame clones, and not every one. The sample holds 190,000 or so clones, roughly 78% seen once. The study's findings and limits: In vitro data verified a few CMV-associated chains as specific for CMV antigens.

A word on this clone: Its antigen is not known.

J gave up 4 bases and V 0 bases, and 28 bases lay outside the gene matches. Germline CDR1 is GTSNPN and CDR2 is SVGIG (reference sequence). This CDR3 contains 23 residues. This TCR was sampled from a boy aged 5-17 years in good health and CMV-seronegative. V is TRBV30 and J is TRBJ2-7; 12 nucleotides line up with TRBD2. The specimen sequenced was PBMCs. The CDR3 loop reads CAWSVRRDRGVWFLAGGQYEQYF. CDR3 nucleotide sequence: TGTGCCTGGAGTGTACGGAGGGACAGGGGAGTTTGGTTCCTAGCGGGGGGGCAATACGAGCAGTACTTC.